The 26 T cell receptor beta chains below all came from one sample that was sequenced in a study of OX40 agonist ivuxolimab in advanced cancers. Clones were sequenced by immunoSEQ multiplex PCR, and TCRdb holds only the in-frame ones, with some missing. Counted here are approximately 58,000 clones, less than 95% occurring once; the ten biggest clones make up almost 0.45%. This sample comprised CD4+ or CD8+ T cells sorted from blood, obtained in a trial of the OX40 agonist ivuxolimab. The origin of the receptors is an adult with an advanced solid tumor such as melanoma, head and neck, liver or kidney cancer.

The chain couples TRBV2 to TRBJ2-3; 11 positions agree with TRBD2. The V segment lost 4 bases and the J segment 6 bases; nucleotides outside the gene matches: 6. The germline V gene has CDR1 SNHLY and CDR2 FYNNEI. CDR3 length: 15 amino acids. The CDR3: CASSVLLAGVDTQYF. In DNA form, the CDR3 reads TGTGCCAGCAGTGTTTTACTAGCGGGAGTGGATACGCAGTATTTT. The full variable domain, with the rest looked up from reference TRBV2 and TRBJ2-3, is EPEVTQTPSHQVTQMGQEVILRCVPISNHLYFYWYRQILGQKVEFLVSFYNNEISEKSEIFDDQFSVERPDGSNFTLKIRSTKLEDSAMYFCASSVLLAGVDTQYFGPGTRLTVL.

The chain employs TRBV2 and TRBJ1-6; maybe TRBD1 (6 bases). CDR3 length equals 13 residues. V lost 8 bases and J 7 bases, leaving 12 bases between the germline ends. Germline CDR1 reads SNHLY; CDR2 reads FYNNEI. The CDR3 region has the DNA TGTGCCAGCGAGGCGCAGGGGAATTCACCCCTCCACTTT. Residues: CASEAQGNSPLHF.

This rearrangement joins TRBV16 to TRBJ2-4; D uncertain. The CDR3 contains 15 residues. CDR1 is KGHSY and CDR2 is FQNENV in the germline V gene. Trimming left V 3 bases short and J 0 bases short, with 9 bases between. CDR3 nucleotides: TGTGCCAGCAGCCAGGATAGATTAGCCAAAAACATTCAGTACTTC. It codes for CASSQDRLAKNIQYF. The whole variable domain, remainder taken from reference TRBV16 and TRBJ2-4, is GEEVAQTPKHLVRGEGQKAKLYCAPIKGHSYVFWYQQVLKNEFKFLISFQNENVFDETGMPKERFSAKCLPNSPCSLEIQATKLEDSAVYFCASSQDRLAKNIQYFGAGTRLSVL.

This clone has just one count. The chain employs TRBV25-1 and TRBJ2-5; D is unresolved. Trimming shortened V by 7 bases and J by 5 bases, and 8 bases separated the two germline ends. Germline CDR1 MGHDK, CDR2 SYGVNS. This CDR3 region has 11 residues. For the CDR3, the DNA is TGTGCCAGCATGGGGTATGAGACCCAGTACTTC. Protein: CASMGYETQYF. The full variable domain, rest sourced from reference TRBV25-1 and TRBJ2-5, is EADIYQTPRYLVIGTGKKITLECSQTMGHDKMYWYQQDPGMELHLIHYSYGVNSTEKGDLSSESTVSRIRTEHFPLTLESARPSHTSQYLCASMGYETQYFGPGTRLLVL.

The rearrangement joins TRBV19 to TRBJ2-7; TRBD1 matches at 7 bases. Trimming at V came to 8 bases and at J to 7 bases, leaving 14 bases not matched to a gene. Germline V gives CDR1 LNHDA, CDR2 SQIVND (reference sequence). This CDR3 contains 14 residues. The CDR3 coding sequence is TGTGCCAGTCGCCCGGACAGGCCGCCGGGGGAGCAGTACTTC. Translating it yields CASRPDRPPGEQYF. Using reference TRBV19 and TRBJ2-7 for the parts outside the CDR3, the full variable domain is DGGITQSPKYLFRKEGQNVTLSCEQNLNHDAMYWYRQDPGQGLRLIYYSQIVNDFQKGDIAEGYSVSREKKESFPLTVTSAQKNPTAFYLCASRPDRPPGEQYFGPGTRLTVT.

The chain carries TRBV11-2 and TRBJ2-5; 15 bases map to TRBD2. Germline loops: CDR1 SGHAT, CDR2 FQNNGV. V shed 6 bases, J shed 1 base, and the junction held 3 bases outside the gene matches. The CDR3 loop spans 16 amino acids. The CDR3 DNA reads TGTGCCAGCAGTCGGACTAGCGGGAGGGTCCAAGAGACCCAGTACTTC. Translating it yields CASSRTSGRVQETQYF.

This chain joins TRBV7-7 and TRBJ2-5; 8 bases agree with TRBD1. The CDR3 totals 15 residues. V dropped 3 bases and J dropped 2; count of bases not matched to a gene: 5. CDR1 is SSHAT, CDR2 FNYEAQ, per germline (reference sequence). The CDR3 DNA reads as TGTGCCAGCAGCTTCGGACAGGGAGGTCAAGAGACCCAGTACTTC. Amino acid sequence: CASSFGQGGQETQYF.

The DNA of the CDR3 is TGTGCCACCAACGTTATAGCGGGAGGGCCCCCCACTGAGCAGTTCTTC. Its translation: CATNVIAGGPPTEQFF. The rearrangement uses TRBV30 and TRBJ2-1; 11 positions agree with TRBD2. The CDR3 covers 16 residues. Germline V lookup: CDR1 GTSNPN, CDR2 SVGIG (reference sequence). The junction had 18 bases not matched to a gene; V was cut back by 8 bases and J by 9 bases.

The V gene is TRBV10-2, the J gene TRBJ2-5; D unclear. V was pared by 7 bases and J by 1 base, with 10 bases between. The CDR3 consists of 13 residues. Germline V gives CDR1 WSHSY, CDR2 SAAADI. CDR3 region: CASTRQPQETQYF. The CDR3 coding sequence is TGCGCCAGCACGCGGCAGCCCCAAGAGACCCAGTACTTC.

This chain uses TRBV19 with TRBJ2-7; 7 bases line up with TRBD2. CDR3 length: 15 residues. J gave up 1 base and V 3 bases, and 6 bases lay outside the gene matches. The germline V gene has CDR1 LNHDA and CDR2 SQIVND (reference sequence). The CDR3 bases are TGTGCCAGTAGTATGGGCTCGGGGGGTTCCTACGAGCAGTACTTC. As protein: CASSMGSGGSYEQYF.

This chain links TRBV5-1 with TRBJ1-1; 7 bases match TRBD1. The CDR3 sequence is 16 residues long. Germline values: CDR1 SGHRS, CDR2 YFSETQ. V gave up 2 bases and J gave up 0 bases; unmatched junction bases: 7. The CDR3 region has the DNA TGCGCCAGCAGCTTAGGGGACAGAGCTCTGAACACTGAAGCTTTCTTT. This translates into CASSLGDRALNTEAFF.

This rearrangement joins TRBV9 to TRBJ2-7, with 8 bases lining up with TRBD2. CDR3 length: 14 residues. With 4 bases clipped from V and 3 bases from J, the junction kept 6 bases outside the gene matches. Germline V gives CDR1 SGDLS, CDR2 YYNGEE. The DNA of the CDR3 is TGTGCCAGCAGCCCGACCGGGACTAGCTACGAGCAGTACTTC. It specifies CASSPTGTSYEQYF.

V usage is TRBV14 and J usage is TRBJ2-7; unclear D gene. Germline V gene lookup returns CDR1 SGHDN and CDR2 FVKESK. The CDR3 has 13 residues. V lost 5 bases and J 6 bases, leaving 14 bases between the germline ends. The CDR3 sequence: CASSVIRPGEQYF. CDR3 DNA sequence: TGTGCCAGCAGCGTAATTCGTCCCGGCGAGCAGTACTTC. Full variable domain (remainder filled in from reference TRBV14 and TRBJ2-7): EAGVTQFPSHSVIEKGQTVTLRCDPISGHDNLYWYRRVMGKEIKFLLHFVKESKQDESGMPNNRFLAERTGGTYSTLKVQPAELEDSGVYFCASSVIRPGEQYFGPGTRLTVT.

The chain combines TRBV19 with TRBJ1-5; TRBD1 aligns across 7 bases. V gave up 3 bases and J gave up 8 bases; unmatched junction bases: 13. Germline V lookup: CDR1 LNHDA, CDR2 SQIVND (reference sequence). The CDR3 consists of 16 residues. The DNA for the CDR3 is TGTGCCAGTAGTATGGGGGCTCCAGGGGGTACCAAGCCCCAGCATTTT. It translates to CASSMGAPGGTKPQHF.

V is TRBV27 and J is TRBJ2-6; no definite D call. The CDR3 is made up of 14 amino acids. V shed 3 bases and J shed 0 bases, with 3 bases lying between them. Germline V gene sequence: CDR1 MNHEY, CDR2 SMNVEV (reference sequence). The CDR3 protein is CASSFSSGANVLTF. CDR3 coding DNA: TGTGCCAGCAGTTTTTCCTCTGGGGCCAACGTCCTGACTTTC.

This chain connects TRBV11-3 to TRBJ1-6; D is possibly TRBD1 (6 bases). The V end was cut by 2 bases, the J end by 7 bases, with 9 bases between. Germline CDR1 and CDR2: SGHNT and YENEEA. The CDR3 covers 14 residues. The CDR3 nucleotides read TGTGCCAGCAGCTTAAGGGGGTACAATTCACCCCTCCACTTT. As protein: CASSLRGYNSPLHF.

The chain's CDR3 is CASSLQGGTEAFF. The CDR3 coding sequence is TGTGCCAGCAGTCTCCAGGGGGGCACTGAAGCTTTCTTT. The chain employs TRBV27 and TRBJ1-1; 7 nucleotides align to TRBD1. CDR1 is MNHEY, CDR2 SMNVEV, per germline (reference sequence). The CDR3 runs to 13 residues. Germline trimming cut 5 bases from V and 4 bases from J; bases unmatched to any gene: 4.

This clone was seen only once. This rearrangement joins TRBV18 to TRBJ1-2; perhaps TRBD1 as D (5 bases). Germline CDR1 KGHSH, CDR2 LQKENI. The CDR3 is 15 amino acids. The germline V and J ends were trimmed by 4 bases and 1 base, with 13 bases remaining between them. CDR3 sequence: CASSLDRDGNYGYTF. Written as DNA, the CDR3 is TGTGCCAGCTCACTTGACCGGGACGGTAACTATGGCTACACCTTC.

This chain connects TRBV7-2 to TRBJ2-5, with D perhaps given as TRBD1 or TRBD2 (5 bases each). From germline, CDR1 is SGHTA and CDR2 FQGNSA. The CDR3 has 14 residues. Trimming shortened V by 1 base and J by 0 bases, and 6 bases separated the two germline ends. The CDR3 loop reads CASSLGDHQETQYF. The CDR3 bases are TGTGCCAGCAGCTTAGGGGACCACCAAGAGACCCAGTACTTC.

The rearrangement links TRBV6-1 to TRBJ2-2, with D perhaps TRBD1 (5 bases). The CDR3 is made up of 15 amino acids. Germline V gives CDR1 MNHNS, CDR2 SASEGT. Trimming removed 7 bases from V and 6 bases from J, with 18 bases in between. The chain's CDR3 is CASITIGVSAGELFF. The CDR3 DNA follows: TGTGCCAGCATTACAATAGGGGTTTCGGCCGGGGAGCTGTTTTTT.

Notes on this clone: Because the CDR3 is missing its conserved closing phenylalanine or tryptophan, this is likely a read error. The DNA is left out, because the CDR3 cannot be placed on it with certainty; the CDR3 is given as TCRdb lists it. The V call is TRBV6-4, the J call TRBJ1-5; TRBD1 is the table's D call and was not checked against the DNA. The CDR3 is 9 residues long, counting both termini. Germline V lookup: CDR1 MRHNA, CDR2 SNTAGT. CDR3 in amino acids: CASRVGPLR.

The chain is built from TRBV10-3 and TRBJ2-1; 9 bases are a match to TRBD2. Germline V gives CDR1 ENHRY, CDR2 SYGVKD. Germline trimming cut 4 bases from V and 4 bases from J; bases unmatched to any gene: 14. The CDR3 consists of 18 residues. The CDR3 nucleotides are TGTGCCATCAGTGGTGATGTAGCGGGAGCCCAAAGGTACAATGAGCAGTTCTTC. This encodes CAISGDVAGAQRYNEQFF.

The rearrangement uses TRBV9 and TRBJ2-1; D may be TRBD1 (6 bases). V was clipped by 2 bases and J by 4 bases, with 13 bases between them. The CDR3 runs 15 residues. Germline V CDR1 and CDR2: SGDLS, YYNGEE. For the CDR3, the DNA is TGTGCCAGCAGCGTTAGTAGCACAGGGTACAATGAGCAGTTCTTC. Translated, it gives CASSVSSTGYNEQFF.

V gene TRBV7-2 combines with J gene TRBJ2-3; no firm D call. V was clipped by 3 bases and J by 1 base, with 11 bases between them. The germline gives CDR1 SGHTA, CDR2 FQGNSA. The CDR3 covers 15 residues. The CDR3, as DNA: TGTGCCAGCAGCTTCGTGGCGGAGTGCACAGATACGCAGTATTTT. Protein sequence: CASSFVAECTDTQYF.

In its sample, this clone was seen a few times. V gene TRBV10-3 combines with J gene TRBJ1-4; D gene ambiguous. The V end lost 3 bases, the J end lost 1 base, and 6 bases lay between the germline ends. There are 14 residues in the CDR3. Germline loops: CDR1 ENHRY, CDR2 SYGVKD. CDR3 DNA: TGTGCCATCAGTGACAGAGAAACTAATGAAAAACTGTTTTTT. This encodes CAISDRETNEKLFF.

The gene calls are TRBV10-1 and TRBJ2-7; perhaps TRBD1 as D (6 bases). Germline lookup yields CDR1 WNHNN and CDR2 SYGVQD (reference sequence). The CDR3 contains 16 residues. V was trimmed by 0 bases and J by 2 bases, leaving 14 bases between them. CDR3 DNA sequence: TGCGCCAGCAGTGAGTCAGGGCAGGGGAGCCCCTACGAGCAGTACTTC. It specifies CASSESGQGSPYEQYF.